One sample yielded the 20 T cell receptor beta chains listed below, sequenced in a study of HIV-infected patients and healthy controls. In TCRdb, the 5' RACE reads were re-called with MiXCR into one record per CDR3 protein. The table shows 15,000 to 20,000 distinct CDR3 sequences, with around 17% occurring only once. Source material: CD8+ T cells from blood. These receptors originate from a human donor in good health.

This CDR3 reads CASSRGSQPYEQYF. The CDR3 coding sequence is TGTGCCAGCAGCCGGGGGAGTCAGCCCTACGAGCAGTACTTC. The chain uses TRBV5-6 and TRBJ2-7; maybe TRBD2 (6 bases). Germline lookup yields CDR1 SGHDT and CDR2 YYEEEE. The CDR3 totals 14 residues. With 4 bases removed from V and 2 bases from J, the gap between germline ends came to 13 bases.

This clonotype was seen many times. CDR3 DNA sequence: TGTGCCAGCAGCGGGGGACTGGAGAACACAGATACGCAGTATTTT. The encoded protein is CASSGGLENTDTQYF. The V and J genes are TRBV5-4 and TRBJ2-3; D is possibly TRBD2 (6 bases). Germline V gene lookup returns CDR1 SGHNT and CDR2 YYREEE (reference sequence). This CDR3 has 15 amino acids. V shed 4 bases and J shed 2 bases, with 14 bases lying between them. The variable domain in full, completed from reference TRBV5-4 and TRBJ2-3, reads ETGVTQSPTHLIKTRGQQVTLRCSSQSGHNTVSWYQQALGQGPQFIFQYYREEENGRGNFPPRFSGLQFPNYSSELNVNALELDDSALYLCASSGGLENTDTQYFGPGTRLTVL.

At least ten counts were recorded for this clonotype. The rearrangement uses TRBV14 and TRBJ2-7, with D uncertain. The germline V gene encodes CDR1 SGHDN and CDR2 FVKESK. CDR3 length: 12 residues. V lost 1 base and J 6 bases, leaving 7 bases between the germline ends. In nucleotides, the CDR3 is TGTGCCAGCAGCCAAGCGTCCACCGAGCAGTACTTC. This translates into CASSQASTEQYF.

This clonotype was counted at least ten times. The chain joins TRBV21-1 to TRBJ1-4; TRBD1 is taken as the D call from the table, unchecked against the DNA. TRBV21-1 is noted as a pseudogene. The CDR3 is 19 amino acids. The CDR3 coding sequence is TGTGCCAGCACCTATTCGAGGGCTTGGACAGGGGTAGGAGGTGAAAAACTGTTTTTT. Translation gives CASTYSRAWTGVGGEKLFF.

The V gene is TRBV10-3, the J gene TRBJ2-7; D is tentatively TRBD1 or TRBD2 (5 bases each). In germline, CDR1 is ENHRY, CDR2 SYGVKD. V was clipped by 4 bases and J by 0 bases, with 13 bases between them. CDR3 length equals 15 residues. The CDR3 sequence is CAISGGRGGSYEQYF. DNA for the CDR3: TGTGCCATCAGTGGGGGCCGGGGCGGCTCCTACGAGCAGTACTTC.

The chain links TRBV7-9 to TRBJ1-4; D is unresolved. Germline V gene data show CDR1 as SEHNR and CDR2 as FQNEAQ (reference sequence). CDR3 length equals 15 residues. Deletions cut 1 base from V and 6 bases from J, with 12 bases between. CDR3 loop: CASSLVPVPDEKLFF. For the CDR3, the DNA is TGTGCCAGCAGCTTAGTGCCGGTGCCTGATGAAAAACTGTTTTTT.

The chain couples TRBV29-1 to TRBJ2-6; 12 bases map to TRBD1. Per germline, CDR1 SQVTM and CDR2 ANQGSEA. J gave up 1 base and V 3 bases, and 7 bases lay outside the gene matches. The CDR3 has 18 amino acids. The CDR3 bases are TGCAGCGTTGACCTCACGGGACAGGGGGCTTCTGGGGCCAACGTCCTGACTTTC. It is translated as CSVDLTGQGASGANVLTF.

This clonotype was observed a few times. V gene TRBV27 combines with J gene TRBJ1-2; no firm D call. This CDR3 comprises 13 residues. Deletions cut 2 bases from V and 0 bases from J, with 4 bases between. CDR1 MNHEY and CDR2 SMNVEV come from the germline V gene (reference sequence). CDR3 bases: TGTGCCAGCAGTTTAGCCGCTAACTATGGCTACACCTTC. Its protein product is CASSLAANYGYTF.

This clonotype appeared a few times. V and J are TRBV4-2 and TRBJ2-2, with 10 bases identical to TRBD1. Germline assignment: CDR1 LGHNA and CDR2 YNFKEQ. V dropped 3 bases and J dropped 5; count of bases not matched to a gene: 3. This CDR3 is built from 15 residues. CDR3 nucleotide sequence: TGTGCCAGCAGCCAGCCGGGACAGGGGACCGGGGAGCTGTTTTTT. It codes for CASSQPGQGTGELFF.

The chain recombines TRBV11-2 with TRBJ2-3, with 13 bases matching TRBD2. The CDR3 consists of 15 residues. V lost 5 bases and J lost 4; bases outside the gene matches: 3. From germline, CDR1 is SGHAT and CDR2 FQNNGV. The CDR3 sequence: CASSPGLAGADTQYF. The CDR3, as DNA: TGTGCCAGCAGCCCTGGACTAGCGGGAGCAGATACGCAGTATTTT.

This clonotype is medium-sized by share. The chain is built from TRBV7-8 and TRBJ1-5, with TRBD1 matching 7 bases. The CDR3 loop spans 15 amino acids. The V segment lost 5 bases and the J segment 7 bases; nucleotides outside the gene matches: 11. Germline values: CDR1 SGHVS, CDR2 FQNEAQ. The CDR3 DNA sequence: TGTGCCAGCAGCCTGCGACAGGGAATGGGGCAGCCCCAGCATTTT. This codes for CASSLRQGMGQPQHF.

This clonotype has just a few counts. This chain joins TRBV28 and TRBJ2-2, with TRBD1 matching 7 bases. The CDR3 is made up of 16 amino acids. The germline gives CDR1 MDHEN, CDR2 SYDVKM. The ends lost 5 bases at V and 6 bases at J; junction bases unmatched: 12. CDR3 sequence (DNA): TGTGCCAGCAGTCCCACTCCGGGACAGAGCGCCGGGGAGCTGTTTTTT. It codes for CASSPTPGQSAGELFF.

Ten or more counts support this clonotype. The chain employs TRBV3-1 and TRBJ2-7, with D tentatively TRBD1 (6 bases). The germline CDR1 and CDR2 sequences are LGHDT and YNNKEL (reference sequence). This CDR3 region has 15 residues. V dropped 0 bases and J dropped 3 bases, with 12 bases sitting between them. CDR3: CASSQDWGRGYEQYF. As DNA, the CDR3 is TGTGCCAGCAGCCAAGATTGGGGCAGGGGCTACGAGCAGTACTTC.

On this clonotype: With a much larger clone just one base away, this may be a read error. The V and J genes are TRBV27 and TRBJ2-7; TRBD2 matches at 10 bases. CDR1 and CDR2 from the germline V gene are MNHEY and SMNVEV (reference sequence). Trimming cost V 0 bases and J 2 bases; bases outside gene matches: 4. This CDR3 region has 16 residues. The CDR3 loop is CASSLSGAGGPYEQYF. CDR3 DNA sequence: TGTGCCAGCAGTTTATCCGGAGCGGGAGGGCCCTACGAGCAGTACTTC.

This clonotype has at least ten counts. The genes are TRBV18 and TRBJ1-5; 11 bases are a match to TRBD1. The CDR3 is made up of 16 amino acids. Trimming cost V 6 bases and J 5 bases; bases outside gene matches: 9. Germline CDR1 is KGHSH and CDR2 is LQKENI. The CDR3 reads CASSAGQGGFYQPQHF. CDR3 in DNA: TGTGCCAGCTCCGCGGGACAGGGGGGATTTTATCAGCCCCAGCATTTT.

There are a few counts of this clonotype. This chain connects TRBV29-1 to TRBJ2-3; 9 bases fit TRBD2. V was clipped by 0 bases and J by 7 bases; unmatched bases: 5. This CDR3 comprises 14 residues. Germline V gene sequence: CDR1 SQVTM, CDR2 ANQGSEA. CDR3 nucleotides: TGCAGCGTTGAAGAAGGCGGGGGGGCCAATACGCAGTATTTT. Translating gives CSVEEGGGANTQYF.

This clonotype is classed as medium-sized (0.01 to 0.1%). In DNA form, the CDR3 reads TGCGCCAGCAGGCGACAGGACGAGAACACTGAAGCTTTCTTT. It codes for CASRRQDENTEAFF. The chain uses TRBV4-3 and TRBJ1-1; D may be TRBD1 (6 bases). CDR1 is LGHNA, CDR2 YSLEER, per germline. The CDR3 totals 14 residues. V was pared by 6 bases and J by 1 base, with 12 bases between.

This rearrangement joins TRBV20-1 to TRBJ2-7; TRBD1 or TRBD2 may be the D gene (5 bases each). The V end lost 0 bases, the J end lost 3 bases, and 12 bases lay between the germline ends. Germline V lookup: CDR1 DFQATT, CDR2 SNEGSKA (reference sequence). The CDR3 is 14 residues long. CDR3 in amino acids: CSARDPGTDYEQYF. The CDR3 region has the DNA TGCAGTGCTAGAGACCCCGGGACGGACTACGAGCAGTACTTC.

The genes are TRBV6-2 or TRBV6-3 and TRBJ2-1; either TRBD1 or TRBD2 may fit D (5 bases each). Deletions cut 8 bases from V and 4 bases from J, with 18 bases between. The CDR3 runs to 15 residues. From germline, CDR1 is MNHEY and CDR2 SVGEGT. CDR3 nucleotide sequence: TGTGCCAGCGTTCCCTCCTGGGACGGGTACAATGAGCAGTTCTTC. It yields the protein CASVPSWDGYNEQFF.

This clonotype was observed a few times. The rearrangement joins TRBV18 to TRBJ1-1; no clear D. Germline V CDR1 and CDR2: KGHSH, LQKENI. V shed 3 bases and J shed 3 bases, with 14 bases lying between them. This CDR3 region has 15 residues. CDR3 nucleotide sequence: TGTGCCAGCTCACCTGCTTGGGGAGCATACACTGAAGCTTTCTTT. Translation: CASSPAWGAYTEAFF.